The count of the clone carrying this TCR beta chain is one. What it binds is unknown. The germline V gene encodes CDR1 KGHDR and CDR2 SFDVKD. Trimming cost V 5 bases and J 3 bases; bases outside gene matches: 2. The CDR3 length is 15 residues. These data come from a study of identical twins. Template switching supplied a universal primer site; unique molecular identifiers were carried on the cDNA. In TCRdb, the 5' RACE reads were re-called with MiXCR into one record per CDR3 protein. Of 450,000 or so distinct CDR3 sequences listed, approximately 24% were seen once; the top ten hold about 3%. Notes on the study in general: Cross-sectional statistical analysis was relied on for the conclusions, without the same donors being followed. Beta out-of-frame sequences showed weaker excess sharing between twins.

This same sample was also part of a study on T cells expressing NK-cell markers. That investigation notes: Dominant NKG2C+ clonotypes accounted for roughly 1.0-7.0% of CD8+ T cells in more than five donors.

Material for sequencing was CD4+ T cells sorted from blood. The clonotype originates from a woman aged 18-29 years in good health. V gene TRBV24-1 combines with J gene TRBJ2-5, with 13 bases aligning to TRBD2. The DNA for the CDR3 is TGTGCCACCAGTGCCGGACTAGCGGGAGAAGAGACCCAGTACTTC. As protein: CATSAGLAGEETQYF.